Following are 2 T cell receptor beta chains from one sample sequenced in a study of cytomegalovirus exposure and HLA in healthy donors (dated by TCRdb to 2016 to 2017). Library preparation was by the immunoSEQ multiplex PCR assay. A mixture of 60 forward primers for TCR Vbeta segments and 13 reverse primers for TCR Jbeta segments was used in the multiplex PCR. As stored in TCRdb, this immuneACCESS dataset retains in-frame rearrangements with V and J assigned. A fraction of the clones does not appear; measured against another copy, unresolved V genes explain less than half of the discrepancy, and the remainder lacks a known reason. This sample comprises around 150,000 clones, about 80% of them detected only once. The ten largest clones take up 6.5% of the sample. Sequencing input: PBMCs. The source of these receptors is a man between 35 and 55 years old in good health and CMV-seropositive.

Only one count was recorded for this clone. CDR3 sequence: CSVESGDPYEQYF. For the CDR3, the DNA is TGCAGCGTTGAGTCCGGGGATCCCTACGAGCAGTACTTC. This chain joins TRBV29-1 and TRBJ2-7; TRBD2 might be the D (5 bases). This CDR3 spans 13 amino acids. Trimming cost V 3 bases and J 2 bases, with 11 bases left between them. Germline assignment: CDR1 SQVTM and CDR2 ANQGSEA.

This rearrangement joins TRBV27 to TRBJ1-2; possible D gene TRBD1, 6 bases. V was pared by 6 bases and J by 6 bases, with 17 bases between. The CDR3 covers 14 residues. CDR1 is MNHEY and CDR2 is SMNVEV in the germline V gene (reference sequence). The CDR3 protein is CASSSTGTVDGYTF. The CDR3 DNA reads as TGTGCCAGCAGCTCAACAGGGACGGTCGATGGCTACACCTTC.